This T cell receptor beta chain was captured in a study of cytomegalovirus exposure and HLA in healthy donors. Study-wide findings and caveats: Most of the CMV-associated TCR beta chains (in a later analysis) appeared to be HLA-restricted. Prior analysis indicated that the majority of TCR beta V segments exhibited productivity approximately 90% or approximately 30% of the time. CMV serostatus was the only recorded immune exposure for donors. In a later analysis, parvovirus B19, influenza, CMV and Epstein-Barr virus appeared linked to several top co-occurrence clusters.

Germline trimming cut 4 bases from V and 1 base from J; bases unmatched to any gene: 7. Per the germline V gene, CDR1 is SNHLY and CDR2 is FYNNEI. This CDR3 spans 15 amino acids. In the PCR, 60 Vbeta and 13 Jbeta primers were used. Method: immunoSEQ multiplex PCR; TCRdb's copy keeps in-frame clones and lacks some. The sample table sets out some 44,000 clones. Concerning this clone: Its specificity is not known.

This chain connects TRBV2 to TRBJ2-7, with 7 bases aligning to TRBD2. This receptor was obtained from a woman aged 25-40 years in good health and CMV-seronegative. Sequencing input: PBMCs. For the CDR3, the DNA is TGTGCCAGCAGTGGGGTTGCGGGAGTGTCCTACGAGCAGTACTTC. It is translated as CASSGVAGVSYEQYF.